A single sample is the source of the 20 T cell receptor beta chains below, sequenced in a study of blood T cell repertoires in COVID-19. TCRdb keeps only in-frame clones here, not all; method: immunoSEQ multiplex PCR. This table has over 60,000 clones, 85% to 90% appearing once. Sequencing was performed on peripheral blood. These receptors were taken from a man older than 75 with acute or convalescent COVID-19.

This clone was counted between two and nine times. The rearrangement links TRBV5-1 to TRBJ2-3; 12 bases fit TRBD2. CDR3 size: 16 residues. The V gene end was trimmed by 4 bases and the J gene end by 2 bases; junction bases not matched to a gene: 5. CDR1 is SGHRS, CDR2 YFSETQ, per germline. Here the CDR3 DNA reads TGCGCCAGCAGCCCCGGGACTAGCGGGTACACAGATACGCAGTATTTT. This translates into CASSPGTSGYTDTQYF. The full variable domain, with the rest looked up from reference TRBV5-1 and TRBJ2-3, is KAGVTQTPRYLIKTRGQQVTLSCSPISGHRSVSWYQQTPGQGLQFLFEYFSETQRNKGNFPGRFSGRQFSNSRSEMNVSTLELGDSALYLCASSPGTSGYTDTQYFGPGTRLTVL.

The chain employs TRBV5-4 and TRBJ1-4; the D gene is possibly TRBD1 (6 bases). Germline assignment: CDR1 SGHNT and CDR2 YYREEE (reference sequence). V shed 5 bases and J shed 6 bases, with 17 bases lying between them. The CDR3 sequence is 15 residues long. CDR3 coding DNA: TGTGCCAGCAGTCCGGGGCGGGGGCAGGATGAAAAACTGTTTTTT. Protein product: CASSPGRGQDEKLFF.

The chain couples TRBV25-1 to TRBJ2-1; the D gene is possibly TRBD1 (5 bases). The CDR3 runs to 12 residues. Germline V lookup: CDR1 MGHDK, CDR2 SYGVNS. V lost 5 bases to trimming and J lost 12 bases, with 14 bases between them. The DNA for the CDR3 is TGTGCCAGCAGTCTTACAGGCACAACGCAGTTCTTC. Protein sequence: CASSLTGTTQFF.

The chain combines TRBV30 with TRBJ1-1; possible D gene TRBD1, 5 bases. The CDR3 is made up of 12 amino acids. V lost 5 bases and J 1 base, leaving 8 bases between the germline ends. Germline CDR1 is GTSNPN and CDR2 is SVGIG (reference sequence). As DNA, the CDR3 is TGTGCCTGGGAAACAGGGAACACTGAAGCTTTCTTT. Translating gives CAWETGNTEAFF.

This clone was seen only once. The chain is built from TRBV3-1 (or the pseudogene TRBV3-2) and TRBJ1-6, with D hard to call. Looked up from germline, CDR1 is LGHDT and CDR2 is YNNKEL (reference sequence). The CDR3 runs 16 residues. The V gene lost 0 bases and the J gene lost 0 bases, with 6 bases spanning the gap. The CDR3 spells CASSQDFRSYNSPLHF. The CDR3 nucleotides read TGTGCCAGCAGCCAAGACTTTCGCTCCTATAATTCACCCCTCCACTTT.

This clone came up once. The chain is built from TRBV30 and TRBJ1-1; TRBD1 matches 7 bases. Germline V gene sequence: CDR1 GTSNPN, CDR2 SVGIG (reference sequence). This CDR3 is built from 13 residues. The CDR3 DNA follows: TGTGCTTTAGCCCGGGACAGGAACACTGAAGCTTTCTTT. It translates to CALARDRNTEAFF.

The CDR3 loop reads CASSGDSSYNEQFF. Written as DNA, the CDR3 is TGCGCCAGCAGCGGGGACAGTTCCTACAATGAGCAGTTCTTC. The chain recombines TRBV5-1 with TRBJ2-1, with 7 positions matching TRBD1. V trimming: 4 bases; J trimming: 1 base; junction bases outside the gene matches: 2. This CDR3 has 14 amino acids. The V gene's germline CDR1 is SGHRS and CDR2 YFSETQ.

This chain uses TRBV6-6 with TRBJ2-1; D is possibly TRBD2 (5 bases). V was trimmed by 8 bases and J by 3 bases, leaving 11 bases between them. The germline gives CDR1 MNHNY, CDR2 SVGAGI (reference sequence). This CDR3 spans 13 amino acids. CDR3 residues: CASGSRRYNEQFF. CDR3 sequence (DNA): TGTGCCAGCGGGAGCAGGCGCTACAATGAGCAGTTCTTC.

This chain joins TRBV19 and TRBJ1-4; no clear D gene. From germline, CDR1 is LNHDA and CDR2 SQIVND (reference sequence). The V end lost 5 bases, the J end lost 8 bases, and 18 bases lay between the germline ends. The CDR3 runs 15 residues. For the CDR3, the DNA is TGTGCCAGTAGTCTCACCGGGTCCCATTGGGAAAAACTGTTTTTT. Translating gives CASSLTGSHWEKLFF. The complete variable domain, with remaining parts taken from reference TRBV19 and TRBJ1-4, reads DGGITQSPKYLFRKEGQNVTLSCEQNLNHDAMYWYRQDPGQGLRLIYYSQIVNDFQKGDIAEGYSVSREKKESFPLTVTSAQKNPTAFYLCASSLTGSHWEKLFFGSGTQLSVL.

This clone is a singleton in its sample. The chain employs TRBV7-6 and TRBJ2-3, with 7 positions matching TRBD2. CDR1 and CDR2 from the germline V gene are SGHVS and FNYEAQ. The CDR3 has 15 residues. The trim removed 4 bases at V and 3 bases at J, leaving 7 bases unmatched. CDR3 sequence (DNA): TGTGCCAGCAGCTCAGGCGGGAGAGGGACAGATACGCAGTATTTT. It yields the protein CASSSGGRGTDTQYF.

This chain links TRBV18 with TRBJ2-2; the match to TRBD1 covers 7 bases. Germline CDR1 KGHSH, CDR2 LQKENI. The J segment lost 3 bases and the V segment lost 5 bases, leaving 3 bases of the junction unmatched. The CDR3 runs 14 residues. CDR3 loop: CASSLGTDTGELFF. CDR3 nucleotides: TGTGCCAGCTCATTAGGGACAGACACCGGGGAGCTGTTTTTT. The complete variable domain, with remaining parts taken from reference TRBV18 and TRBJ2-2, reads NAGVMQNPRHLVRRRGQEARLRCSPMKGHSHVYWYRQLPEEGLKFMVYLQKENIIDESGMPKERFSAEFPKEGPSILRIQQVVRGDSAAYFCASSLGTDTGELFFGEGSRLTVL.

V gene TRBV5-1 combines with J gene TRBJ2-1, with 7 bases aligning to TRBD2. The CDR3 extends over 15 amino acids. Germline CDR1 reads SGHRS; CDR2 reads YFSETQ. V lost 4 bases and J lost 2; bases outside the gene matches: 6. This CDR3 reads CASSLGGTTYNEQFF. CDR3 DNA: TGCGCCAGCAGCCTCGGGGGGACTACCTACAATGAGCAGTTCTTC.

The rearrangement links TRBV7-9 to TRBJ2-7; the D gene is possibly TRBD2 (5 bases). The CDR3 is made up of 14 amino acids. Germline values: CDR1 SEHNR, CDR2 FQNEAQ (reference sequence). The V end lost 5 bases, the J end lost 0 bases, and 11 bases lay between the germline ends. CDR3 bases: TGTGCCAGCAGCCAAGGACTGAGCTCCTACGAGCAGTACTTC. It yields the protein CASSQGLSSYEQYF.

The count of this clone is one. The chain uses TRBV2 and TRBJ1-3, with D possibly TRBD1 on 6 matching bases. The CDR3 is 15 amino acids. V was cut by 4 bases and J by 0 bases, with 10 bases left in between. The germline gives CDR1 SNHLY, CDR2 FYNNEI. The CDR3: CASSAQGNSGNTIYF. The CDR3 DNA is TGTGCCAGCAGTGCACAGGGAAACTCTGGAAACACCATATATTTT.

This clone has just one count. The V and J genes are TRBV5-4 and TRBJ1-2, with D tentatively TRBD1 (6 bases). Per the germline V gene, CDR1 is SGHNT and CDR2 is YYREEE (reference sequence). This CDR3 has 13 amino acids. Trimming took 4 bases from V and 3 from J, leaving 10 bases between them. The DNA for the CDR3 is TGTGCCAGCAGCCGATCAGGGGACTATGGCTACACCTTC. This codes for CASSRSGDYGYTF.

The V call is TRBV29-1, the J call TRBJ1-1; D unresolved. Between the trimmed V and J ends, which lost 7 bases and 5 bases, there was a span of 14 bases. This CDR3 has 12 residues. In germline, CDR1 is SQVTM, CDR2 ANQGSEA. CDR3 amino acids: CSAPTRDTEAFF. The DNA for the CDR3 is TGCAGCGCTCCTACGCGGGATACTGAAGCTTTCTTT.

The rearrangement joins TRBV10-3 to TRBJ2-5; weak D call: TRBD2 (5 bases). The CDR3 has 13 amino acids. Trimming cost V 3 bases and J 5 bases, with 10 bases left between them. CDR1 is ENHRY, CDR2 SYGVKD, per germline. As DNA, the CDR3 is TGTGCCATCAGTGATGCGGGCGGCGAGACCCAGTACTTC. It encodes CAISDAGGETQYF.

J is TRBJ1-5 and V is TRBV30; D ambiguous. Per germline, CDR1 GTSNPN and CDR2 SVGIG (reference sequence). The V end was cut by 2 bases, the J end by 0 bases, with 17 bases between. This CDR3 is built from 17 residues. The CDR3 region has the DNA TGTGCCTGGAGTAACGCCGCGTTACTTTATAGCAATCAGCCCCAGCATTTT. Its translation is CAWSNAALLYSNQPQHF.

The chain employs TRBV19 and TRBJ1-5; possibly TRBD1 for D (5 bases). Germline V lookup: CDR1 LNHDA, CDR2 SQIVND (reference sequence). The CDR3 covers 15 residues. The germline V and J ends were trimmed by 6 bases and 2 bases, with 14 bases remaining between them. CDR3 protein: CASRGTAGGNQPQHF. CDR3 bases: TGTGCCAGTAGAGGGACCGCGGGAGGCAATCAGCCCCAGCATTTT.

J is TRBJ2-1 and V is TRBV7-2, with 12 bases lining up with TRBD1. Germline trimming cut 4 bases from V and 1 base from J; bases unmatched to any gene: 8. CDR3 length equals 18 residues. Germline lookup yields CDR1 SGHTA and CDR2 FQGNSA. CDR3 in amino acids: CASSSGTGGGSSYNEQFF. CDR3 nucleotides: TGTGCCAGCAGCTCCGGGACAGGGGGCGGATCTTCCTACAATGAGCAGTTCTTC.